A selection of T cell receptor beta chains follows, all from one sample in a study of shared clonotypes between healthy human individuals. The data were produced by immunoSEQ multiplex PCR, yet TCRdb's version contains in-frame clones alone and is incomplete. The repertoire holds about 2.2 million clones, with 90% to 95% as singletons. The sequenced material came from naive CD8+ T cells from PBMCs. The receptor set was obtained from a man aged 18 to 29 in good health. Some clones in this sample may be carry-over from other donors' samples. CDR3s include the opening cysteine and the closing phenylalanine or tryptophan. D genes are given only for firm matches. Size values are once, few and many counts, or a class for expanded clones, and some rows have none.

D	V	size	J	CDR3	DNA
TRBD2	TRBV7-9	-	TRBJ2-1	CASISRGGDNEQFF	TGTGCCAGCATCAGCCGCGGGGGGGACAATGAGCAGTTCTTC
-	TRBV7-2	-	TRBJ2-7	CASSFAGRPAYEQYF	TGTGCCAGCAGCTTTGCTGGTCGTCCCGCCTACGAGCAGTACTTC
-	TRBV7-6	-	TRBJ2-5	CASSRSEETQYF	TGTGCCAGCAGCCGATCGGAAGAGACCCAGTACTTC
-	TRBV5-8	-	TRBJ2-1	CASSFSASSYNEQFF	TGTGCCAGCAGCTTCTCCGCGAGCTCCTACAATGAGCAGTTCTTC
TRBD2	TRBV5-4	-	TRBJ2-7	CASSRGTFSAGGAYEQYF	TGTGCCAGCAGCCGGGGGACATTTAGCGCGGGAGGGGCCTACGAGCAGTACTTC
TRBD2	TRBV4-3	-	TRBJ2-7	CASSQDGTSADQYF	TGCGCCAGCAGCCAAGATGGGACTAGCGCAGACCAGTACTTC
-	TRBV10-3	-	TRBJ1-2	CAISESVGRYGYTF	TGTGCCATCAGTGAGTCGGTGGGACGCTATGGCTACACCTTC
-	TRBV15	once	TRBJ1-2	CATSRGAGGDYGYTF	TGTGCCACCAGCAGAGGAGCGGGGGGCGACTATGGCTACACCTTC
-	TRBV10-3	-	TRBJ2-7	CAISGTEPYEQYF	TGTGCCATCAGTGGGACTGAACCCTACGAGCAGTACTTC
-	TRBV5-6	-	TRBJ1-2	CASSPEGRGYTF	TGTGCCAGCAGCCCGGAGGGGAGGGGCTACACCTTC
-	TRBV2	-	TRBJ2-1	CASSYDGYSTYEQFF	TGTGCCAGCAGCTATGACGGGTATTCTACATATGAGCAGTTCTTC
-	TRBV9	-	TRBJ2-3	CASSVGARDGDTQYF	TGTGCCAGCAGCGTAGGGGCGCGGGATGGAGATACGCAGTATTTT
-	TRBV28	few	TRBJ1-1	CASSLWMNTEAFF	TGTGCCAGCAGTTTATGGATGAACACTGAAGCTTTCTTT
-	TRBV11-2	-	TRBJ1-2	CASSSPSGGANSGYTF	TGTGCCAGCAGCTCCCCATCGGGAGGGGCCAACTCTGGCTACACCTTC
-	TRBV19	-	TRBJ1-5	CASSIDRERWPQHF	TGTGCCAGTAGTATCGATCGGGAAAGGTGGCCCCAGCATTTT
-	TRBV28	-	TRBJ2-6	CASREGDSSSGANVLTF	TGTGCCAGCAGGGAGGGCGACAGTAGCTCTGGGGCCAACGTCCTGACTTTC
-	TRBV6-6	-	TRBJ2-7	CASSYRGFPYEQYF	TGTGCCAGCAGTTACAGGGGTTTCCCCTACGAGCAGTACTTC
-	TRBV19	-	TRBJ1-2	CASSTGRAYGYTF	TGTGCCAGTAGTACCGGCAGGGCCTATGGCTACACCTTC
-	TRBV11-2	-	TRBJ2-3	CASRGRRPSTDTQYF	TGTGCCAGCAGGGGCCGAAGACCCAGCACAGATACGCAGTATTTT
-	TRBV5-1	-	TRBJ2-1	CASSLGGGTEQFF	TGCGCCAGCAGCTTGGGAGGCGGAACCGAGCAGTTCTTC
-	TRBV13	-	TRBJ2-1	CASSLAGNEQFF	TGTGCCAGCAGCTTAGCTGGGAATGAGCAGTTCTTC
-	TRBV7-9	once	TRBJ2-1	CASSLDFLSSYNEQFF	TGTGCCAGCAGCTTAGACTTCCTGAGCTCCTACAATGAGCAGTTCTTC
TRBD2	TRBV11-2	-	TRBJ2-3	CASSFPRERSNTDTQYF	TGTGCCAGCAGCTTCCCGCGGGAGCGGAGTAACACAGATACGCAGTATTTT
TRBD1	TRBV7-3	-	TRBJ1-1	CASSLTGGMNTEAFF	TGTGCCAGCAGCTTAACAGGGGGCATGAACACTGAAGCTTTCTTT
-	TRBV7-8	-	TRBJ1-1	CASSLWGRNTEAFF	TGTGCCAGCAGCTTATGGGGAAGGAACACTGAAGCTTTCTTT
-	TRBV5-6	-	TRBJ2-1	CASSSYSGSLAYNEQFF	TGTGCCAGCAGCTCCTACTCCGGCTCCCTAGCCTACAATGAGCAGTTCTTC
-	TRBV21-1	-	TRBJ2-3	CASSSTKDQLGTDTQYF	TGTGCCAGCAGCAGCACCAAGGACCAACTTGGGACAGATACGCAGTATTTT
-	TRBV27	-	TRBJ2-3	CASSLGAVTDTQYF	TGTGCCAGCAGTTTGGGGGCTGTTACAGATACGCAGTATTTT
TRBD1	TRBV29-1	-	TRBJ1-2	CSVRTGPLNHGYTF	TGCAGCGTGCGGACAGGGCCTCTGAACCATGGCTACACCTTC
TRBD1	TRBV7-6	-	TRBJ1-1	CASSPGGTNTEAFF	TGTGCCAGCAGCCCAGGGGGCACGAACACTGAAGCTTTCTTT
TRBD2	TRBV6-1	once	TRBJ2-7	CATAGDSYEQYF	TGTGCCACAGCGGGAGACTCCTACGAGCAGTACTTC
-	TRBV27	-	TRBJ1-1	CASTSLEAGAEAFF	TGTGCCAGCACTTCCCTTGAGGCCGGTGCTGAAGCTTTCTTT
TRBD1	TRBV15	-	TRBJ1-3	CATSTGGYTIYF	TGTGCCACCAGCACAGGGGGATACACCATATATTTT
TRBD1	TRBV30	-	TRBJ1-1	CAWSGGSVTEAFF	TGTGCCTGGTCAGGGGGGTCTGTCACTGAAGCTTTCTTT
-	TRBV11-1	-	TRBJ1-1	CASSLFPAPADSWDTEAFF	TGTGCCAGCAGCTTGTTTCCCGCACCGGCGGACAGTTGGGACACTGAAGCTTTCTTT
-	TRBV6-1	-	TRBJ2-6	CASIRRGAGANVLTF	TGTGCCAGCATCCGCCGAGGGGCTGGGGCCAACGTCCTGACTTTC
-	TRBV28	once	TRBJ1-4	CASSPTSETTNEKLFF	TGTGCCAGCAGCCCCACCTCAGAGACAACTAATGAAAAACTGTTTTTT
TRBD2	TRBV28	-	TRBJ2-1	CASSFPITSGIGDEQFF	TGTGCCAGCAGTTTCCCAATCACTAGCGGGATAGGCGATGAGCAGTTCTTC
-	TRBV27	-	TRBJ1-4	CASTVEKLFF	TGTGCCAGTACTGTGGAAAAACTGTTTTTT
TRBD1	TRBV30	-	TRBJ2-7	CAWSVGTGSYEQYF	TGTGCCTGGAGTGTCGGGACAGGGAGCTACGAGCAGTACTTC
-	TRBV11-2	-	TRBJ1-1	CASSLPEGNTEAFF	TGTGCCAGCAGCCTTCCCGAAGGGAACACTGAAGCTTTCTTT
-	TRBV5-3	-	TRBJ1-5	CARSHDTDAQPQHF	TGTGCCAGAAGCCACGACACGGACGCTCAGCCCCAGCATTTT
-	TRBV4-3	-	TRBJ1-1	CASSRTYQAFVGGTEAFF	TGCGCCAGCAGCCGAACCTATCAGGCTTTCGTAGGGGGAACTGAAGCTTTCTTT
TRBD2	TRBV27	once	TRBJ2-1	CASSLGLAGGPGNEQFF	TGTGCCAGCAGTTTAGGGCTAGCGGGAGGGCCTGGTAATGAGCAGTTCTTC
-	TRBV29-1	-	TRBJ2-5	CSVRLRGLVETQYF	TGCAGCGTGAGGCTCAGGGGATTAGTAGAGACCCAGTACTTC
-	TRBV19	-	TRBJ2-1	CASSNPTPASVNEQFF	TGTGCCAGTAGCAACCCAACCCCGGCGTCGGTCAATGAGCAGTTCTTC
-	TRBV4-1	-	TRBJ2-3	CASSQAVGILSTDTQYF	TGCGCCAGCAGCCAAGCGGTGGGAATTTTAAGCACAGATACGCAGTATTTT
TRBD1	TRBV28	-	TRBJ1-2	CASRPSGTGVGGYTF	TGTGCCAGCAGGCCTTCTGGGACAGGCGTCGGCGGCTACACCTTC
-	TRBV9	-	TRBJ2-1	CASSVVGGEQFF	TGTGCCAGCAGCGTAGTTGGGGGTGAGCAGTTCTTC
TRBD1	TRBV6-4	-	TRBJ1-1	CASSAGGAGTEAFF	TGTGCCAGCAGCGCAGGGGGCGCCGGCACTGAAGCTTTCTTT
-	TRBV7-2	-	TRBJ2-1	CASSLAGSISEQFF	TGTGCCAGCAGCTTAGCGGGTAGCATCAGTGAGCAGTTCTTC
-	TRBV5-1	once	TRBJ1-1	CASSLAVTDMNTEAFF	TGCGCCAGCAGCTTGGCCGTGACAGACATGAACACTGAAGCTTTCTTT
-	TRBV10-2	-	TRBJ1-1	CASSLAMGGNTEAFF	TGCGCCAGCAGCTTGGCTATGGGGGGGAACACTGAAGCTTTCTTT
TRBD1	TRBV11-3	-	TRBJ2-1	CASSPAGTGPYNEQFF	TGTGCCAGCAGCCCGGCCGGGACAGGGCCCTACAATGAGCAGTTCTTC
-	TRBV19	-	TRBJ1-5	CASSIGGFSNQPQHF	TGTGCCAGTAGTATAGGGGGATTTAGCAATCAGCCCCAGCATTTT
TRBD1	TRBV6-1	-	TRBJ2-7	CASSQGARKSYEQYF	TGTGCCAGCAGTCAGGGGGCGAGAAAGAGTTACGAGCAGTACTTC
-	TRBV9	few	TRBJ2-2	CASSVINTGELFF	TGTGCCAGCAGCGTAATCAACACCGGGGAGCTGTTTTTT
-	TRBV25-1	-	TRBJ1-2	CASSLALNYGYTF	TGTGCCAGCAGTCTGGCACTAAACTATGGCTACACCTTC
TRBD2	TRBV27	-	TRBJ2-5	CASSLRPGLAAETQYF	TGTGCCAGCAGTCTGCGACCCGGGCTAGCGGCAGAGACCCAGTACTTC
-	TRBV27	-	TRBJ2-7	CASSPPDSYEQYF	TGTGCCAGCAGTCCCCCAGACAGCTACGAGCAGTACTTC